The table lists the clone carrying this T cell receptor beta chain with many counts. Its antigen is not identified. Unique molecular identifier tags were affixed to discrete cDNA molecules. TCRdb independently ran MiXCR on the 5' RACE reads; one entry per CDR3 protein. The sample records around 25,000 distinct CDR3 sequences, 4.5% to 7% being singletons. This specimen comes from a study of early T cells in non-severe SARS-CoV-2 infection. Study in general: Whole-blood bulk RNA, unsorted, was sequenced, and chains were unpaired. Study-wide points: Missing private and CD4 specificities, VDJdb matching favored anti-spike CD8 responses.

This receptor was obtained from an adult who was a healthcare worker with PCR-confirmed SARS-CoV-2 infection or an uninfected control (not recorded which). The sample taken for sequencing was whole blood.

The chain's CDR3 is CASSPGTGGTEAFF. The CDR3 DNA reads as TGTGCCAGCTCACCCGGGACAGGAGGCACTGAAGCTTTCTTT. The rearrangement joins TRBV18 to TRBJ1-1; 8 positions agree with TRBD1. The germline CDR1 and CDR2 sequences are KGHSH and LQKENI. The V gene end was trimmed by 3 bases and the J gene end by 4 bases; junction bases not matched to a gene: 4. This CDR3 comprises 14 residues.